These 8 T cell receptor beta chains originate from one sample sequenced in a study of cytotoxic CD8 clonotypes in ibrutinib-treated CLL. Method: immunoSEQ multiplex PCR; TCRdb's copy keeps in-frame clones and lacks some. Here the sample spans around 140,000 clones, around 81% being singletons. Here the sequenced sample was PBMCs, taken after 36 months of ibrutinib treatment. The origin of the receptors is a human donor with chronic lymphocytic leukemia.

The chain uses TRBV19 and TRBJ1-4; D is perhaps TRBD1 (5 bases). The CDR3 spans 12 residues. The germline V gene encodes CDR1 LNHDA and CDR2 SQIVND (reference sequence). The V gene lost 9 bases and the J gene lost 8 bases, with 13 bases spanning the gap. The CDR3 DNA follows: TGTGCCAGCGGGACTCAGGGCGAAAAACTGTTTTTT. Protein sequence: CASGTQGEKLFF.

The DNA for the CDR3 is TGTGCCAGCAGCTCCCGAGGGTGGGTCCAGGGTCAAGATACGCAGTATTTT. Its protein is CASSSRGWVQGQDTQYF. This sequence joins TRBV9 and TRBJ2-3; tentatively, D is TRBD1 or TRBD2 (5 bases each). This CDR3 is built from 17 residues. V dropped 4 bases and J dropped 5 bases, with 23 bases sitting between them. From germline, CDR1 is SGDLS and CDR2 YYNGEE.

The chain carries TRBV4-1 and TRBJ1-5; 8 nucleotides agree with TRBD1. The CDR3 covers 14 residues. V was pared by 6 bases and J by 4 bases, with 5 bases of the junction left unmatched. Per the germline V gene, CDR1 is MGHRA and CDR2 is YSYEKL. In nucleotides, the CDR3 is TGCGCCAGCAGACCAGGGGGCACAAATCAGCCCCAGCATTTT. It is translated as CASRPGGTNQPQHF.

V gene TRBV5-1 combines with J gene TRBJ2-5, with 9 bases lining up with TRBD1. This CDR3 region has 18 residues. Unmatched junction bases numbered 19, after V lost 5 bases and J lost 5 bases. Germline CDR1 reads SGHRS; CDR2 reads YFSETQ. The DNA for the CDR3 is TGCGCCAGCAGTAAGTCCGCCCCGGGACAGGGTGTTTGGGAGACCCAGTACTTC. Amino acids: CASSKSAPGQGVWETQYF.

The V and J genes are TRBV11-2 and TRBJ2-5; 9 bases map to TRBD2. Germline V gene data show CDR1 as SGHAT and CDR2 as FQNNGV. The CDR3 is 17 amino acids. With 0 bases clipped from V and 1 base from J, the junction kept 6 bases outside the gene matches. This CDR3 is CASSLDGKRGVQETQYF. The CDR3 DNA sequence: TGTGCCAGCAGCTTAGATGGAAAGCGGGGGGTCCAAGAGACCCAGTACTTC.

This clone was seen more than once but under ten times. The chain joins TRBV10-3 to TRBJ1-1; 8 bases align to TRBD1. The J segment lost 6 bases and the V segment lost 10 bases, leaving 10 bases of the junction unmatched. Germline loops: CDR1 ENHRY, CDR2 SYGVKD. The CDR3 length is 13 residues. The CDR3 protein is CATSVGTGSEAFF. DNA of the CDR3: TGTGCCACCAGCGTTGGGACAGGCTCTGAAGCTTTCTTT.

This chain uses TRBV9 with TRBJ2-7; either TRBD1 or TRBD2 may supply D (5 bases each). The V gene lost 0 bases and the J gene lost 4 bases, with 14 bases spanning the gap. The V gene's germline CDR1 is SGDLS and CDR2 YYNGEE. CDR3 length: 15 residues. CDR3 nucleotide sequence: TGTGCCAGCAGCGTAGTGGCAGGGTGGGGGTACGAGCAGTACTTC. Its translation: CASSVVAGWGYEQYF. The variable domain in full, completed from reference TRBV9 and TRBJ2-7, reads DSGVTQTPKHLITATGQRVTLRCSPRSGDLSVYWYQQSLDQGLQFLIQYYNGEERAKGNILERFSAQQFPDLHSELNLSSLELGDSALYFCASSVVAGWGYEQYFGPGTRLTVT.

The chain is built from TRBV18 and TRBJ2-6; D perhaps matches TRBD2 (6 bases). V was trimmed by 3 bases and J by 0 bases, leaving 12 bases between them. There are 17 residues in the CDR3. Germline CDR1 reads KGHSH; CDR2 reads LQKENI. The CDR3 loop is CASSPRDLSSGANVLTF. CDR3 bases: TGTGCCAGCTCACCGCGGGACTTGAGCTCTGGGGCCAACGTCCTGACTTTC. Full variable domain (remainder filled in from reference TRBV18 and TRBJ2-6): NAGVMQNPRHLVRRRGQEARLRCSPMKGHSHVYWYRQLPEEGLKFMVYLQKENIIDESGMPKERFSAEFPKEGPSILRIQQVVRGDSAAYFCASSPRDLSSGANVLTFGAGSRLTVL.